The TCR beta chain under discussion was sequenced for a study of blood T cell repertoires in COVID-19. The overall study: COVID-19 samples, acute and convalescent, were from the United States, Italy and Spain. T cells, B-cell-depleted T cells, or PBMCs supplied cDNA or gDNA.

Methods used by the authors: Amplifying reference gene primers gave estimates of nucleated cell counts. Clones were read by immunoSEQ multiplex PCR, and TCRdb kept only the in-frame ones, dropping some. The V and J calls and clone size are taken from that table; D and trimming were inferred from the DNA. Of approximately 82,000 clones in the sample, roughly 91% were seen once. This CDR3 is 16 amino acids long. Germline assignment: CDR1 MNHEY and CDR2 SVGAGI. The J segment lost 5 bases and the V segment lost 4 bases, leaving 12 bases of the junction unmatched. This chain connects TRBV6-5 to TRBJ2-5; 8 bases map to TRBD2. This TCR was recovered from a man between 65 and 80 years old with active or convalescent COVID-19. Sequencing was carried out using peripheral blood. The CDR3 loop is CASSSARAGVEETQYF. Here the CDR3 DNA reads TGTGCCAGCAGTTCCGCAAGAGCGGGAGTAGAGGAGACCCAGTACTTC.